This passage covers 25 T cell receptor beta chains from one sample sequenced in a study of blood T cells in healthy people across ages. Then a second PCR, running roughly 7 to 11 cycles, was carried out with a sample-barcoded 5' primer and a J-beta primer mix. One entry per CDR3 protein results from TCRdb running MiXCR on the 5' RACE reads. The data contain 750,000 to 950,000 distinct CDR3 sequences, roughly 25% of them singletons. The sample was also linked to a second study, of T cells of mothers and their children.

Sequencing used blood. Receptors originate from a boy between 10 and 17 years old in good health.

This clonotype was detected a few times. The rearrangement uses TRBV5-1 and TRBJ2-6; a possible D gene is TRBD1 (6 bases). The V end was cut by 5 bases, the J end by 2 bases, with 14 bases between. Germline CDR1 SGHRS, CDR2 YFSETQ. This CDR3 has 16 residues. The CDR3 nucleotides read TGCGCCAGCAGTTGGGACATAATCACTGGGGCCAACGTCCTGACTTTC. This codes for CASSWDIITGANVLTF.

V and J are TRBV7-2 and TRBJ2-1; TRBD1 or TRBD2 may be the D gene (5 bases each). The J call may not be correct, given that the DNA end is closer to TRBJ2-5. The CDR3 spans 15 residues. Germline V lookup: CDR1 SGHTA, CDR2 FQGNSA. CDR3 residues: CASRRVGTREETQYF. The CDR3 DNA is TGTGCCAGCAGACGTGTCGGGACGCGCGAAGAGACCCAGTACTTC.

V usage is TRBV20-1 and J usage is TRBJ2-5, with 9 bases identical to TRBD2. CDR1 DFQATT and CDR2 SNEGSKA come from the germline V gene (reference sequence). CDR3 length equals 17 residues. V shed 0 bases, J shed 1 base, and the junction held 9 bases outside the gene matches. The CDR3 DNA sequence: TGCAGTGCTAGAGAGGCGGGGGCGGGGGGGTCCCAAGAGACCCAGTACTTC. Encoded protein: CSAREAGAGGSQETQYF.

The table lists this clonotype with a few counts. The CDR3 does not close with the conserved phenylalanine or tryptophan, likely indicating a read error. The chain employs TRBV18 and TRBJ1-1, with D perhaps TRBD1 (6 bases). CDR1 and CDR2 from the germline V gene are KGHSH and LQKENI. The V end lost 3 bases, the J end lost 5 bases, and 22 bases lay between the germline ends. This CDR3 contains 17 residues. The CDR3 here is CASSPLENYRVRTEAFL. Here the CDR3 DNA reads TGTGCCAGCTCACCGCTCGAAAATTACAGGGTAAGGACTGAAGCTTTCCTT.

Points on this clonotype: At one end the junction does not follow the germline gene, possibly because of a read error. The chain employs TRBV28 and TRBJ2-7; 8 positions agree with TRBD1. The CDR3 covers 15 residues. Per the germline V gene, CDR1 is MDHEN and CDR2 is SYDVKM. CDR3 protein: CASRARTGSGYGQHF. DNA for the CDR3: TGTGCCAGCAGGGCCCGGACAGGGTCAGGCTACGGGCAGCACTTC.

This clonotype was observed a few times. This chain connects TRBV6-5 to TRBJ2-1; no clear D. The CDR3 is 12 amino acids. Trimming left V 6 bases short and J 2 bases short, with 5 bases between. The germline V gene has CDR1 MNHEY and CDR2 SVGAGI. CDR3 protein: CASRGTYNEQFF. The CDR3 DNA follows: TGTGCCAGCAGGGGGACCTACAATGAGCAGTTCTTC.

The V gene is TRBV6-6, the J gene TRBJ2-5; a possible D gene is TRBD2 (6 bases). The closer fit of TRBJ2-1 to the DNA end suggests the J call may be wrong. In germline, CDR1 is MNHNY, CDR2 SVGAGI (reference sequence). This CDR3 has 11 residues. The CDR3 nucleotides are TGTGCCAGCAGTTTCGAGGGAGGGCAGTTCTTC. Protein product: CASSFEGGQFF.

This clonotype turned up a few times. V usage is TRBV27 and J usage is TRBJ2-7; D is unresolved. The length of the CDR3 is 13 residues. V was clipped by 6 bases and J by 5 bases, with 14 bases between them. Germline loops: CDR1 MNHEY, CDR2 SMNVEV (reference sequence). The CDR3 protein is CASRLTIGDEQYF. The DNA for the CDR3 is TGTGCCAGCAGGCTAACTATTGGCGACGAGCAGTACTTC.

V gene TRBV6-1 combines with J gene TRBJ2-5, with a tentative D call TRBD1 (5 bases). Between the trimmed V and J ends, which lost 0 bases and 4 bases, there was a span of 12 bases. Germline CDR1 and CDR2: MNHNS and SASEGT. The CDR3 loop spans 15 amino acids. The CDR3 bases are TGTGCCAGCAGTGAAGCGTTAGGGGAAGCAGAGACCCAGTACTTC. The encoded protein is CASSEALGEAETQYF.

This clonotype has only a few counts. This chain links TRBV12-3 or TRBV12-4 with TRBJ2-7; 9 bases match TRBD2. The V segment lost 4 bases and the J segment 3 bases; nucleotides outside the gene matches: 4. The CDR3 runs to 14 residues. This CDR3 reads CASSSSSGVYEQYF. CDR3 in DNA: TGTGCCAGCAGTTCATCTAGCGGGGTCTACGAGCAGTACTTC.

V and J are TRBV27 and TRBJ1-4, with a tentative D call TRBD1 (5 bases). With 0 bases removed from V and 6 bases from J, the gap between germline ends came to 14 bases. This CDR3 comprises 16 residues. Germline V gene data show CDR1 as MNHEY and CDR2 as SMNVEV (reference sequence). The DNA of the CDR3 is TGTGCCAGCAGTTTATCCGGGACCCCGTTTTATGAAAAACTGTTTTTT. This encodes CASSLSGTPFYEKLFF. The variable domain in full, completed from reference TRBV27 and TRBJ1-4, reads EAQVTQNPRYLITVTGKKLTVTCSQNMNHEYMSWYRQDPGLGLRQIYYSMNVEVTDKGDVPEGYKVSRKEKRNFPLILESPSPNQTSLYFCASSLSGTPFYEKLFFGSGTQLSVL.

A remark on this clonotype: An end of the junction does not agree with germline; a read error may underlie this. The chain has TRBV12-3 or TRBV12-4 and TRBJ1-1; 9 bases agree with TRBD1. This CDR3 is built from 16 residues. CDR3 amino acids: CASSLGQGRGGTEASF. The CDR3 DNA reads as TGTGCCAGCAGCCTAGGACAGGGGCGAGGGGGCACTGAAGCTTCCTTT.

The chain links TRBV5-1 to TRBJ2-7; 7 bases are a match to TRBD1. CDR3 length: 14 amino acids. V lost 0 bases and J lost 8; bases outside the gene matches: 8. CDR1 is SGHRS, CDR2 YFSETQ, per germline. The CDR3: CASSLEGDSPQQYF. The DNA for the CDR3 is TGCGCCAGCAGCTTGGAGGGGGACAGCCCGCAGCAGTACTTC.

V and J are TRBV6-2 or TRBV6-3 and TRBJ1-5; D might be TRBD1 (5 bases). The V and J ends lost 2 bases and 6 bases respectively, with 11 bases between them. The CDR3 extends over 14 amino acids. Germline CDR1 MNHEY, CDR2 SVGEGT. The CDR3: CASSYRGGAQPQHF. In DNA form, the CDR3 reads TGTGCCAGCAGTTACAGGGGAGGAGCTCAGCCCCAGCATTTT.

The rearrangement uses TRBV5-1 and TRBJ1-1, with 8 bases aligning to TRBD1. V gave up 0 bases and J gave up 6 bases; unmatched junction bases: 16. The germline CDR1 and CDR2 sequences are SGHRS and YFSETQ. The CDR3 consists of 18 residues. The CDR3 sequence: CASSLVGRGPSIGPEAFF. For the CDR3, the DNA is TGCGCCAGCAGCTTGGTCGGCAGGGGGCCTTCGATCGGGCCTGAAGCTTTCTTT.

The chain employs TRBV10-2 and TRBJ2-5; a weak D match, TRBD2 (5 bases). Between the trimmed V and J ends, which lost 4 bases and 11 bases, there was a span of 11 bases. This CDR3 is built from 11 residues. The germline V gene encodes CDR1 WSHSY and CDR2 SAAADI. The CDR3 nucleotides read TGCGCCAGCAGTGGGCTAGCCGGACAGTACTTC. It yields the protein CASSGLAGQYF.

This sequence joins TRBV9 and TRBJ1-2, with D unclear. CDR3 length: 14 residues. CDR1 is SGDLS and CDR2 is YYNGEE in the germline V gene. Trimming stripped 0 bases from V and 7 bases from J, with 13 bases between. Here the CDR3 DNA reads TGTGCCAGCAGCGTAGAAGAAGGGCGCAGTGGCTACACCTTC. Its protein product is CASSVEEGRSGYTF. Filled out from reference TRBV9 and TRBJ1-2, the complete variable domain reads DSGVTQTPKHLITATGQRVTLRCSPRSGDLSVYWYQQSLDQGLQFLIQYYNGEERAKGNILERFSAQQFPDLHSELNLSSLELGDSALYFCASSVEEGRSGYTFGSGTRLTVV.

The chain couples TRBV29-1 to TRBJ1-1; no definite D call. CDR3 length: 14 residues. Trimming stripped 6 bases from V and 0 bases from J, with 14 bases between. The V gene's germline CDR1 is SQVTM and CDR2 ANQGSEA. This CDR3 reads CSVSPGRLNTEAFF. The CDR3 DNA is TGCAGCGTCTCCCCAGGCCGGCTGAACACTGAAGCTTTCTTT.

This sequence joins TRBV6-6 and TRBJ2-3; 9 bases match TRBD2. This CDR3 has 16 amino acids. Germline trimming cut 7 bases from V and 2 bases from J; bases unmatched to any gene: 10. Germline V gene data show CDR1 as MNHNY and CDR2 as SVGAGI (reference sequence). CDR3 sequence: CASTTGLAYTTDTQYF. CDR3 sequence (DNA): TGTGCCAGCACGACGGGACTAGCTTATACCACAGATACGCAGTATTTT.

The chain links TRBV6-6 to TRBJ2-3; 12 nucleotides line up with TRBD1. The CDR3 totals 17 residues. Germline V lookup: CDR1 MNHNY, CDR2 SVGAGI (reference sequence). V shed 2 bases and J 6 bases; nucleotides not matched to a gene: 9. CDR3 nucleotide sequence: TGTGCCAGCAGTTACGGGACAGGGGGCCCCCTTTCTGATACGCAGTATTTT. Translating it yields CASSYGTGGPLSDTQYF.

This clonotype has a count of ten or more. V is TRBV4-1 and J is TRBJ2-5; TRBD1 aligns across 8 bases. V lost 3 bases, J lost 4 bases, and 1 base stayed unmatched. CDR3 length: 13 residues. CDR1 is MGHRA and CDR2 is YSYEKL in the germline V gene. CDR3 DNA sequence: TGCGCCAGCAGCCAGGGGACAGGAGAGACCCAGTACTTC. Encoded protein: CASSQGTGETQYF.

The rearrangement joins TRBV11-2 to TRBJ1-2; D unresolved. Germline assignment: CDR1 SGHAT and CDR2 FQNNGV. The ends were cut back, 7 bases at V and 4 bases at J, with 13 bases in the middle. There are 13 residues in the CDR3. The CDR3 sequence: CASTETAGYGYTF. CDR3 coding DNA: TGTGCCAGCACCGAAACAGCCGGCTATGGCTACACCTTC.

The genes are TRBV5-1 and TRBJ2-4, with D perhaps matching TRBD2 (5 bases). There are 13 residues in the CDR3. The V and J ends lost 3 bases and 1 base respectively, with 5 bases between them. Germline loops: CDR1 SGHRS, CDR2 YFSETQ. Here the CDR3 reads CASSSGAKNIQYF. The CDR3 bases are TGCGCCAGCAGCTCGGGGGCCAAAAACATTCAGTACTTC.

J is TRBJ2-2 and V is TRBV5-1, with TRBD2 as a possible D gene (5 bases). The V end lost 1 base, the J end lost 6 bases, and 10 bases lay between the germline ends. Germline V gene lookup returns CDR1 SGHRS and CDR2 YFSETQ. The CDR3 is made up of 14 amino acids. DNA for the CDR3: TGCGCCAGCAGCTTGACTAGTTCCCCCGGGGAGCTGTTTTTT. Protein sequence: CASSLTSSPGELFF.

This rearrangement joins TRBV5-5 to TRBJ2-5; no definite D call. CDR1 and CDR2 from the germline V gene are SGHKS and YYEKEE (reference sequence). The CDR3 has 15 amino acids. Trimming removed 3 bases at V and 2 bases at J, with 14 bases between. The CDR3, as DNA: TGTGCCAGCAGCTGGGGTTCGACACAACAAGAGACCCAGTACTTC. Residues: CASSWGSTQQETQYF.